This TCR beta chain was observed in a study of OX40 agonist ivuxolimab in advanced cancers. Findings and limits, study-wide: Normalized expansion of T-cell clones was also low for some nonresponders.

Systemic immunosuppression or autoimmune disease history was grounds to exclude patients. A note on this clone: The antigen remains unidentified. Mismatch with germline at one junction end may stem from a read error. Other DNA variants within this sample encode the same CDR3.

Germline CDR1 reads MDHEN; CDR2 reads SYDVKM. This CDR3 region has 15 residues. This table comes from immunoSEQ multiplex PCR, and its TCRdb copy is limited to in-frame clones, with some not included. Of tens of thousands of clones listed, 60% to 80% were seen once; the top ten hold around a fifth. The chain employs TRBV28 and TRBJ2-1, with a possible D match to TRBD1 (5 bases). Specimen: CD4+ or CD8+ T cells sorted from blood, collected in a trial of the OX40 agonist ivuxolimab. The TCR comes from an adult with an advanced solid tumor such as melanoma, head and neck, liver or kidney cancer. The CDR3 nucleotides are TGCGCCAGCAGTTTAAAGACAGACTCCTACAATGAGCAGTTCTTC. Encoded protein: CASSLKTDSYNEQFF.